This entry describes one T cell receptor (beta chain). This record comes from a study of identical twins. Template switching added a universal primer site; cDNA carried unique molecular identifiers. TCRdb reprocessed the 5' RACE reads via MiXCR and lists one record per CDR3 protein. The sample has a few hundred thousand distinct CDR3 sequences, more than 9% seen once; the top ten hold 2.5% to 3.5%. The CDR3 runs to 15 residues. The V end was cut by 5 bases, the J end by 5 bases, with 16 bases between. Germline V gene sequence: CDR1 LNHDA, CDR2 SQIVND (reference sequence). The same specimen was also included in a second study, on yellow fever vaccine responses in identical twins.

What was sequenced was PBMCs. The sequence came from a woman between 18 and 30 years old in good health. V and J are TRBV19 and TRBJ2-1; D is possibly TRBD2 (5 bases). CDR3 protein: CASSPAVLGNNEQFF. DNA of the CDR3: TGTGCCAGTAGTCCAGCGGTCCTGGGAAACAATGAGCAGTTCTTC.